This T cell receptor beta chain was recorded in a study of shared clonotypes between healthy human individuals. Germline V gives CDR1 LGHNA, CDR2 YNFKEQ. The CDR3 runs 16 residues. The J segment lost 5 bases and the V segment lost 2 bases, leaving 9 bases of the junction unmatched. The table came from immunoSEQ multiplex PCR; TCRdb's copy has only in-frame clones and leaves some out. The table includes hundreds of thousands of clones, 60% to 75% detected once. The receptor comes from a young woman in good health. Sequencing was done on a sample of memory CD4+ T cells sorted from blood. The subset here: CD45RA-negative fraction. The chain links TRBV4-2 to TRBJ2-3, with 8 bases that match TRBD1. CDR3 coding DNA: TGTGCCAGCAGCCAATTTACAGGGGGAAACGGAGATACGCAGTATTTT. It codes for CASSQFTGGNGDTQYF.